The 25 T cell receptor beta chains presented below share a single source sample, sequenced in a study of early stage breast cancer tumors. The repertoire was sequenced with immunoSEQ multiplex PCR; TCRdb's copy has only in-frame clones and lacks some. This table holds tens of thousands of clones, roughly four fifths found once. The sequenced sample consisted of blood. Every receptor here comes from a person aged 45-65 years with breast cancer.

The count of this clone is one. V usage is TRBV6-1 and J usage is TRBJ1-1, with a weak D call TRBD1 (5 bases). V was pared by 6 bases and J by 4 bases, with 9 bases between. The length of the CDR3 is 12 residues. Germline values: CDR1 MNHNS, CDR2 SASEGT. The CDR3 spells CASSYRSTEAFF. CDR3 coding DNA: TGTGCCAGCAGCTACAGGAGCACTGAAGCTTTCTTT.

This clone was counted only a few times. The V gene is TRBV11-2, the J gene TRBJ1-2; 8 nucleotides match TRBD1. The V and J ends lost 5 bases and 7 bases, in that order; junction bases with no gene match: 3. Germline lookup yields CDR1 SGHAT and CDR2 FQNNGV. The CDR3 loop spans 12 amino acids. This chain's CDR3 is CASSIDRGGYTF. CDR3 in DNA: TGTGCCAGCAGCATTGACAGGGGTGGCTACACCTTC.

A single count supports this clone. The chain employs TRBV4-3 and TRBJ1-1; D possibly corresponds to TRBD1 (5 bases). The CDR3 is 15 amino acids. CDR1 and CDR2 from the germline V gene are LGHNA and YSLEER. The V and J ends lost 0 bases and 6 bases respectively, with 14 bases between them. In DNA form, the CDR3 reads TGCGCCAGCAGCCAAGATTTGACAGCAGGCGCTGAAGCTTTCTTT. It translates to CASSQDLTAGAEAFF.

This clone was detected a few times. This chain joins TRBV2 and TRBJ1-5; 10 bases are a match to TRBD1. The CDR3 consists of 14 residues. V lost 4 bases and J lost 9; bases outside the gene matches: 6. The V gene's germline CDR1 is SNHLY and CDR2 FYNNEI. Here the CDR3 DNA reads TGTGCCAGCAGTGGACAGGGGGCGGCTCGGCCCCAGCATTTT. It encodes CASSGQGAARPQHF.

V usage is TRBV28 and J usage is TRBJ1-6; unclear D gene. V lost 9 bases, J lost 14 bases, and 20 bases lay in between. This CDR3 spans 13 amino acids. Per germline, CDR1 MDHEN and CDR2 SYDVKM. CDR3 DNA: TGTGCCAGTTTAGACGGATCGGTCGGGGCCCTCCACTTT. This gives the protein CASLDGSVGALHF.

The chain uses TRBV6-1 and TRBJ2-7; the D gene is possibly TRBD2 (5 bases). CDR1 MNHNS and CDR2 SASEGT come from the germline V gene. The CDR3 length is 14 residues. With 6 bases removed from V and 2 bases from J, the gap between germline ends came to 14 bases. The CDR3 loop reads CASSQDGLPYEQYF. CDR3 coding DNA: TGTGCCAGCAGCCAGGACGGACTTCCCTACGAGCAGTACTTC.

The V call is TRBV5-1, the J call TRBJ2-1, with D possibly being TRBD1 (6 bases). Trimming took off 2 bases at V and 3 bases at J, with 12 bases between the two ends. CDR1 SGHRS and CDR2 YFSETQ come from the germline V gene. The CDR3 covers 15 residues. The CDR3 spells CASSFRTENYNEQFF. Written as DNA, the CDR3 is TGCGCCAGCAGCTTCCGGACAGAGAACTACAATGAGCAGTTCTTC.

Written as DNA, the CDR3 is TGTGCCAGCAGAACAGGGCCGAATCAGCCCCAGCATTTT. Its translation: CASRTGPNQPQHF. This rearrangement joins TRBV6-5 to TRBJ1-5; possibly TRBD1 for D (6 bases). CDR1 MNHEY and CDR2 SVGAGI come from the germline V gene. The CDR3 spans 13 residues. The ends were cut back, 6 bases at V and 4 bases at J, with 10 bases in the middle.

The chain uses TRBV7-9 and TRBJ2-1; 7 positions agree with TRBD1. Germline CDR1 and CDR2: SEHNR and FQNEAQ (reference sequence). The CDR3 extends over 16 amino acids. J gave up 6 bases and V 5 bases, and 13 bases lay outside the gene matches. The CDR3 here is CASSHPEDRVINEQFF. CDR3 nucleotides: TGTGCCAGCAGCCACCCCGAAGACAGGGTAATCAATGAGCAGTTCTTC.

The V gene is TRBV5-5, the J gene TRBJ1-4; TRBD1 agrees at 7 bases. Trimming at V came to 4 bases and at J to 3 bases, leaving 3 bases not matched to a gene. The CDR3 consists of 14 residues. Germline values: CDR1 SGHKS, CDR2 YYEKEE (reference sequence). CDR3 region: CASSTGVANEKLFF. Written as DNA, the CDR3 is TGTGCCAGCAGCACAGGGGTGGCTAATGAAAAACTGTTTTTT.

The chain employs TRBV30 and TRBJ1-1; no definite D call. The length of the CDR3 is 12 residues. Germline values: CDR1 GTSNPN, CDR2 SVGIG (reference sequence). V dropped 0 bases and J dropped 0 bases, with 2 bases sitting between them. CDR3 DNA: TGTGCCTGGAGTGTTATGAACACTGAAGCTTTCTTT. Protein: CAWSVMNTEAFF.

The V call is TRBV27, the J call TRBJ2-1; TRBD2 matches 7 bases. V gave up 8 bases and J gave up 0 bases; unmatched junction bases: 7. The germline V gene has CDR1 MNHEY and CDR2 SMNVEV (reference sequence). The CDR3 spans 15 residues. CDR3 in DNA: TGTGCCAGCGCCCGGGGGGAGAGCTCCTACAATGAGCAGTTCTTC. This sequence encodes CASARGESSYNEQFF.

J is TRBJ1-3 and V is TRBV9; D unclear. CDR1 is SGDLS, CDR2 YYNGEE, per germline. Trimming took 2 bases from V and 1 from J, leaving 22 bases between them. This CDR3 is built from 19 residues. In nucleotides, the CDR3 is TGTGCCAGCAGCGTGGCAATCTTTGGGGAAGGTTCGTCTGGAAACACCATATATTTT. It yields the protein CASSVAIFGEGSSGNTIYF.

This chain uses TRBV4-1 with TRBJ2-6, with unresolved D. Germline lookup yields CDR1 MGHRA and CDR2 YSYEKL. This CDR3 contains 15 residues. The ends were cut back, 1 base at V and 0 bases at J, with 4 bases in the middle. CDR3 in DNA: TGCGCCAGCAGCCAAGGGAGCTCTGGGGCCAACGTCCTGACTTTC. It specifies CASSQGSSGANVLTF.

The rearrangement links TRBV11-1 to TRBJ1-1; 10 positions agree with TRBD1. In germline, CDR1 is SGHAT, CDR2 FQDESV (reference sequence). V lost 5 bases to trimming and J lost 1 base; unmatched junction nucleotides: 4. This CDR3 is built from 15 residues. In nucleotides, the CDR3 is TGTGCCAGCAGCGCCAGGACAGGGGGGAACACTGAAGCTTTCTTT. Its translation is CASSARTGGNTEAFF.

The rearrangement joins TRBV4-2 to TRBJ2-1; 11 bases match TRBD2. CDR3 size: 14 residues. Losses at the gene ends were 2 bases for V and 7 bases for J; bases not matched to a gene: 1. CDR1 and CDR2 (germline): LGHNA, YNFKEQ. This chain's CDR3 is CASSQSSGGNEQFF. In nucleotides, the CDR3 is TGTGCCAGCAGCCAATCTAGCGGGGGGAATGAGCAGTTCTTC.

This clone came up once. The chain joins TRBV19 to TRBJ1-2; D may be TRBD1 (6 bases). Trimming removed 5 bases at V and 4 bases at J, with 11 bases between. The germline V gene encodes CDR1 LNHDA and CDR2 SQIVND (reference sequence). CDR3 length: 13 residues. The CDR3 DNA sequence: TGTGCCAGTAGTTACAGGGCGGGCTATGGCTACACCTTC. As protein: CASSYRAGYGYTF.

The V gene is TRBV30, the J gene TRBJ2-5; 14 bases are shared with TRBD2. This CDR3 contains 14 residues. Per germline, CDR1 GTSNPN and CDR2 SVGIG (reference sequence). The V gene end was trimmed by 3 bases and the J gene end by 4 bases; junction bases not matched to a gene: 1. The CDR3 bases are TGTGCCTGGAGCGGACTAGCGGGAGGAGAGACCCAGTACTTC. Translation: CAWSGLAGGETQYF.

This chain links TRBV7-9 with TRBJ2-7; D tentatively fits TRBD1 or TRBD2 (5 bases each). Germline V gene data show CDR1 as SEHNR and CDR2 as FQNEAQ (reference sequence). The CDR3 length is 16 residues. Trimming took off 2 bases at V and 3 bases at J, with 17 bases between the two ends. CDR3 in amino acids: CASSLFSSGPSYEQYF. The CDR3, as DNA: TGTGCCAGCAGCTTATTCTCGTCGGGACCCAGCTACGAGCAGTACTTC.

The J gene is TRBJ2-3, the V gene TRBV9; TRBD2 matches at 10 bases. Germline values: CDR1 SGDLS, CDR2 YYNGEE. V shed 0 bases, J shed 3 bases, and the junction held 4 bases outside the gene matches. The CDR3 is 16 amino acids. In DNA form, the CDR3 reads TGTGCCAGCAGCGTAGGGGTTAGCGGGGGGACAGATACGCAGTATTTT. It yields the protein CASSVGVSGGTDTQYF.

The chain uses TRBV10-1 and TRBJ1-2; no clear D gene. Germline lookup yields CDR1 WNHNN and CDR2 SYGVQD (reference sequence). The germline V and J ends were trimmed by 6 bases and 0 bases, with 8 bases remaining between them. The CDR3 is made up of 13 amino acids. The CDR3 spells CASSPGTNYGYTF. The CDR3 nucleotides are TGCGCCAGCAGCCCGGGGACTAACTATGGCTACACCTTC.

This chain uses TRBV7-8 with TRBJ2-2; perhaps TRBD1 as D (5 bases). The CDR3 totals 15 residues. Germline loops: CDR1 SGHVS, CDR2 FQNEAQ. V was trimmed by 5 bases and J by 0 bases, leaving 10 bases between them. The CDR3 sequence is CASSNRSTNTGELFF. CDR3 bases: TGTGCCAGCAGCAACAGGTCAACGAACACCGGGGAGCTGTTTTTT.

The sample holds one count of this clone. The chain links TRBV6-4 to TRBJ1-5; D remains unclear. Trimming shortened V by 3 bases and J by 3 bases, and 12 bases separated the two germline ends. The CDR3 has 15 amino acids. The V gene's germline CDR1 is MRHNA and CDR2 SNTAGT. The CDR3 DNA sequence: TGTGCCAGCAGTGAAAGAGGAGGGCCCAATCAGCCCCAGCATTTT. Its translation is CASSERGGPNQPQHF.

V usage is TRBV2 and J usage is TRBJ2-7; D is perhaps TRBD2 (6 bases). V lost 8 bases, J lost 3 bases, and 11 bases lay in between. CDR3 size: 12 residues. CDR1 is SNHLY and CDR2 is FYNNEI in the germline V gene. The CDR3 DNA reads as TGTGCCAGCGGCCCGGGACTCTACGAGCAGTACTTC. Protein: CASGPGLYEQYF.

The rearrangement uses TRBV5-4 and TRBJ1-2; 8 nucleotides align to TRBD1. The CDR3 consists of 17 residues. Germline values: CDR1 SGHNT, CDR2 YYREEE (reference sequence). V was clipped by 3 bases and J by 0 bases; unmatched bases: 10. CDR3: CASSSGQGFPANYGYTF. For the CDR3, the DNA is TGTGCCAGCAGCTCAGGACAGGGTTTTCCAGCTAACTATGGCTACACCTTC.